This passage covers 28 T cell receptor beta chains from one sample sequenced in a study of cytomegalovirus exposure and HLA in healthy donors. Primers: 60 Vbeta forward and 13 Jbeta reverse. The data were produced by immunoSEQ multiplex PCR, yet TCRdb's version contains in-frame clones alone and is incomplete. This table has around 150,000 clones, 75% to 90% appearing once. Sequences were obtained from PBMCs. These receptors were collected from a woman aged 18 to 35 in good health and CMV-seronegative.

This clone occurred once. The chain has TRBV15 and TRBJ2-4; perhaps TRBD1 as D (6 bases). The germline V gene encodes CDR1 LNHNV and CDR2 YYDKDF (reference sequence). The V end was cut by 3 bases, the J end by 7 bases, with 16 bases between. The CDR3 sequence is 15 residues long. CDR3 sequence reads: CATSRGDGQLNIQYF. The DNA of the CDR3 is TGTGCCACCAGCAGGGGAGATGGACAGTTGAACATTCAGTACTTC.

The chain couples TRBV9 to TRBJ1-3; no clear D. The length of the CDR3 is 15 residues. Germline V gives CDR1 SGDLS, CDR2 YYNGEE. V lost 4 bases, J lost 2 bases, and 13 bases lay in between. CDR3 in amino acids: CASSSEVLPGNTIYF. The CDR3 DNA is TGTGCCAGCAGCTCAGAGGTCCTACCTGGAAACACCATATATTTT. The full variable domain, completed using reference TRBV9 and TRBJ1-3, is DSGVTQTPKHLITATGQRVTLRCSPRSGDLSVYWYQQSLDQGLQFLIQYYNGEERAKGNILERFSAQQFPDLHSELNLSSLELGDSALYFCASSSEVLPGNTIYFGEGSWLTVV.

The chain uses TRBV2 and TRBJ2-7; D is possibly TRBD1 (5 bases). The CDR3 runs to 12 residues. Looked up from germline, CDR1 is SNHLY and CDR2 is FYNNEI. With 7 bases removed from V and 2 bases from J, the gap between germline ends came to 9 bases. CDR3: CASKQGTYEQYF. CDR3 sequence (DNA): TGTGCCAGCAAGCAGGGCACCTACGAGCAGTACTTC.

The gene calls are TRBV7-9 and TRBJ1-1; D remains ambiguous. This CDR3 contains 16 residues. Germline V gene sequence: CDR1 SEHNR, CDR2 FQNEAQ (reference sequence). V was clipped by 5 bases and J by 4 bases, with 20 bases between them. For the CDR3, the DNA is TGTGCCAGCAGCGAAGCTGCCCAGGCTGTTAGCACTGAAGCTTTCTTT. Translating it yields CASSEAAQAVSTEAFF.

The CDR3: CASTSSGRNTGELFF. In DNA form, the CDR3 reads TGTGCCAGCACCTCTAGCGGGAGAAACACCGGGGAGCTGTTTTTT. V gene TRBV28 combines with J gene TRBJ2-2, with 10 positions matching TRBD2. The J segment lost 2 bases and the V segment lost 7 bases, leaving 4 bases of the junction unmatched. Per the germline V gene, CDR1 is MDHEN and CDR2 is SYDVKM. This CDR3 is built from 15 residues.

The chain uses TRBV27 and TRBJ2-1; D gene unclear. The germline V gene encodes CDR1 MNHEY and CDR2 SMNVEV (reference sequence). Trimming shortened V by 6 bases and J by 0 bases, and 12 bases separated the two germline ends. The CDR3 is 15 amino acids. CDR3 protein: CASSLGPFSYNEQFF. CDR3 coding DNA: TGTGCCAGCAGCCTAGGTCCATTCTCCTACAATGAGCAGTTCTTC.

This sequence joins TRBV5-1 and TRBJ2-1, with D possibly matching TRBD2 (5 bases). The CDR3 is 14 amino acids. The germline gives CDR1 SGHRS, CDR2 YFSETQ. Trimming took 1 base from V and 7 from J, leaving 12 bases between them. The CDR3 here is CASSLSGVDNEQFF. CDR3 DNA sequence: TGCGCCAGCAGCTTGTCCGGGGTAGATAATGAGCAGTTCTTC.

The chain combines TRBV5-1 with TRBJ2-1; 8 nucleotides agree with TRBD2. CDR1 and CDR2 (germline): SGHRS, YFSETQ. The CDR3 is made up of 18 amino acids. V was pared by 4 bases and J by 1 base, with 13 bases of the junction left unmatched. In DNA form, the CDR3 reads TGCGCCAGCAGCCCGAGGGGGGTAGCGGGGCTTTCCTACAATGAGCAGTTCTTC. Protein product: CASSPRGVAGLSYNEQFF.

V and J are TRBV27 and TRBJ1-5; possible D gene TRBD1, 5 bases. Looked up from germline, CDR1 is MNHEY and CDR2 is SMNVEV (reference sequence). CDR3 length equals 19 residues. With 8 bases removed from V and 3 bases from J, the gap between germline ends came to 29 bases. CDR3 region: CASPIPRTKLYGPNQPQHF. The DNA for the CDR3 is TGTGCCAGCCCCATACCCCGGACAAAGTTGTATGGCCCCAATCAGCCCCAGCATTTT.

This clone appeared a single time. V usage is TRBV6-5 and J usage is TRBJ2-5, with no clear D. Germline loops: CDR1 MNHEY, CDR2 SVGAGI. V dropped 0 bases and J dropped 1 base, with 6 bases sitting between them. The CDR3 extends over 14 amino acids. CDR3 sequence reads: CASSYSGSQETQYF. The CDR3 DNA sequence: TGTGCCAGCAGTTACTCGGGCAGCCAAGAGACCCAGTACTTC.

The genes are TRBV28 and TRBJ1-2; D remains unclear. The CDR3 loop spans 13 amino acids. Germline V gene data show CDR1 as MDHEN and CDR2 as SYDVKM. V was trimmed by 3 bases and J by 4 bases, leaving 9 bases between them. The CDR3 bases are TGTGCCAGCAGTTTGTCTCACAGCTATGGCTACACCTTC. It specifies CASSLSHSYGYTF.

The V gene is TRBV4-1, the J gene TRBJ2-2; D unresolved. Trimming took 2 bases from V and 2 from J, leaving 6 bases between them. The CDR3 runs to 14 residues. Germline lookup yields CDR1 MGHRA and CDR2 YSYEKL. CDR3 region: CASSQSLNTGELFF. In DNA, the CDR3 is TGCGCCAGCAGCCAATCCCTCAACACCGGGGAGCTGTTTTTT.

The chain combines TRBV10-3 with TRBJ2-1, with D possibly TRBD2 on 5 matching bases. Trimming removed 6 bases at V and 5 bases at J, with 17 bases between. CDR1 and CDR2 from the germline V gene are ENHRY and SYGVKD. This CDR3 region has 15 residues. The CDR3 loop is CAIRAQDGINNEQFF. The CDR3 bases are TGTGCCATCAGGGCCCAGGACGGGATAAACAATGAGCAGTTCTTC.

The J gene is TRBJ2-5, the V gene TRBV6-1; 15 bases agree with TRBD2. The CDR3 extends over 15 amino acids. Per the germline V gene, CDR1 is MNHNS and CDR2 is SASEGT. V dropped 4 bases and J dropped 4; count of bases not matched to a gene: 1. The CDR3 spells CASSGTSGGAETQYF. As DNA, the CDR3 is TGTGCCAGCAGTGGGACTAGCGGGGGGGCAGAGACCCAGTACTTC.

This sequence joins TRBV5-4 and TRBJ2-2, with D possibly TRBD1 on 6 matching bases. The ends were cut back, 3 bases at V and 5 bases at J, with 23 bases in the middle. Germline assignment: CDR1 SGHNT and CDR2 YYREEE (reference sequence). There are 18 residues in the CDR3. CDR3 protein: CASSSPPMGALGTGELFF. CDR3 coding DNA: TGTGCCAGCAGCTCCCCCCCGATGGGGGCTTTAGGAACCGGGGAGCTGTTTTTT.

The V and J genes are TRBV19 and TRBJ2-7, with 11 nucleotides matching TRBD2. Trimming at V came to 6 bases and at J to 5 bases, leaving 15 bases not matched to a gene. CDR1 is LNHDA, CDR2 SQIVND, per germline (reference sequence). The CDR3 loop spans 17 amino acids. The chain's CDR3 is CASSRLAGTKLPNEQYF. The DNA for the CDR3 is TGTGCCAGTAGCCGACTAGCGGGAACGAAACTCCCTAACGAGCAGTACTTC.

The rearrangement uses TRBV7-9 and TRBJ2-5; D perhaps matches TRBD1 (6 bases). In germline, CDR1 is SEHNR, CDR2 FQNEAQ (reference sequence). V lost 4 bases and J lost 1, with 13 bases in between. The CDR3 spans 15 residues. The CDR3, as DNA: TGTGCCAGCAGCTCAACAGGGTCCCTCCAAGAGACCCAGTACTTC. Amino acids: CASSSTGSLQETQYF. The full variable domain, in which reference TRBV7-9 and TRBJ2-5 provide the parts outside the CDR3, is DTGVSQNPRHKITKRGQNVTFRCDPISEHNRLYWYRQTLGQGPEFLTYFQNEAQLEKSRLLSDRFSAERPKGSFSTLEIQRTEQGDSAMYLCASSSTGSLQETQYFGPGTRLLVL.

This sequence joins TRBV19 and TRBJ2-3; 7 nucleotides agree with TRBD1. Unmatched junction bases numbered 10, after V lost 8 bases and J lost 2 bases. Germline-derived CDR1 and CDR2 are LNHDA and SQIVND (reference sequence). The CDR3 is 15 residues long. The DNA for the CDR3 is TGTGCCAGTCATTCATGGGGACAGTCCACAGATACGCAGTATTTT. This translates into CASHSWGQSTDTQYF. The entire variable domain, with the rest obtained from reference TRBV19 and TRBJ2-3, is as follows: DGGITQSPKYLFRKEGQNVTLSCEQNLNHDAMYWYRQDPGQGLRLIYYSQIVNDFQKGDIAEGYSVSREKKESFPLTVTSAQKNPTAFYLCASHSWGQSTDTQYFGPGTRLTVL.

The CDR3 DNA follows: TGTGCCAGTAGCCGTCAGGGGCGTTGGTACCAAGAGACCCAGTACTTC. This encodes CASSRQGRWYQETQYF. The chain recombines TRBV19 with TRBJ2-5; D possibly corresponds to TRBD1 (6 bases). Between the trimmed V and J ends, which lost 6 bases and 0 bases, there was a span of 17 bases. Germline lookup yields CDR1 LNHDA and CDR2 SQIVND (reference sequence). This CDR3 has 16 residues.

The V gene is TRBV20-1, the J gene TRBJ2-1; TRBD2 agrees at 9 bases. V dropped 7 bases and J dropped 14; count of bases not matched to a gene: 9. This CDR3 contains 11 residues. Germline V CDR1 and CDR2: DFQATT, SNEGSKA (reference sequence). CDR3 residues: CSVWREGPEFF. The CDR3 nucleotides read TGCAGTGTGTGGCGGGAGGGCCCTGAGTTCTTC.

The rearrangement links TRBV28 to TRBJ2-1; TRBD2 is a possible D gene (6 bases). CDR1 and CDR2 (germline): MDHEN, SYDVKM. Trimming pared 6 bases from V and 10 bases from J, leaving 28 bases between. This CDR3 spans 17 amino acids. The CDR3 nucleotides are TGTGCCAGCAGGAAGGTGTATGAGGCGGGGCCCCTAATGGAGCAGTTCTTC. Its protein product is CASRKVYEAGPLMEQFF.

V gene TRBV27 combines with J gene TRBJ2-3, with 9 bases fitting TRBD2. J gave up 0 bases and V 8 bases, and 6 bases lay outside the gene matches. Per the germline V gene, CDR1 is MNHEY and CDR2 is SMNVEV (reference sequence). The length of the CDR3 is 15 residues. The CDR3 region is CASCQRGVSTDTQYF. CDR3 DNA: TGTGCCAGCTGCCAGCGGGGGGTTAGCACAGATACGCAGTATTTT.

The chain uses TRBV28 and TRBJ2-1; the D gene is possibly TRBD2 (6 bases). Germline lookup yields CDR1 MDHEN and CDR2 SYDVKM. The V end was cut by 5 bases, the J end by 3 bases, with 14 bases between. CDR3 length equals 15 residues. This CDR3 is CASSRPGLLYNEQFF. The CDR3 DNA follows: TGTGCCAGCAGTCGGCCGGGACTCCTCTACAATGAGCAGTTCTTC.

The chain has TRBV7-9 and TRBJ2-1, with 11 bases fitting TRBD1. The germline V gene encodes CDR1 SEHNR and CDR2 FQNEAQ (reference sequence). The trim removed 3 bases at V and 8 bases at J, leaving 3 bases unmatched. This CDR3 has 14 amino acids. CDR3 coding DNA: TGTGCCAGCAGCTTGGGGACAGGGGGGGATGAGCAGTTCTTC. It is translated as CASSLGTGGDEQFF.

The chain carries TRBV5-4 and TRBJ2-7; 8 nucleotides match TRBD2. This CDR3 is built from 14 residues. Per germline, CDR1 SGHNT and CDR2 YYREEE (reference sequence). Unmatched junction bases numbered 4, after V lost 2 bases and J lost 3 bases. The CDR3: CASSFTGGSYEQYF. Here the CDR3 DNA reads TGTGCCAGCAGCTTCACGGGGGGGAGCTACGAGCAGTACTTC.

The chain is built from TRBV5-1 and TRBJ2-2; the D is unclear. The CDR3 extends over 16 amino acids. V lost 6 bases and J lost 4, with 19 bases in between. Per the germline V gene, CDR1 is SGHRS and CDR2 is YFSETQ. The CDR3 DNA follows: TGCGCCAGCAAGAAAGGCGTGGAGCAGATCACCGGGGAGCTGTTTTTT. Its protein is CASKKGVEQITGELFF.

J is TRBJ1-1 and V is TRBV28; 9 bases match TRBD1. The CDR3 loop spans 17 amino acids. Germline V gene data show CDR1 as MDHEN and CDR2 as SYDVKM. The V segment lost 3 bases and the J segment 4 bases; nucleotides outside the gene matches: 12. As DNA, the CDR3 is TGTGCCAGCAGTTTGTTACAGGGGGCGCTTGGGGGCACTGAAGCTTTCTTT. Its translation: CASSLLQGALGGTEAFF. Full variable domain (remainder filled in from reference TRBV28 and TRBJ1-1): DVKVTQSSRYLVKRTGEKVFLECVQDMDHENMFWYRQDPGLGLRLIYFSYDVKMKEKGDIPEGYSVSREKKERFSLILESASTNQTSMYLCASSLLQGALGGTEAFFGQGTRLTVV.

This chain connects TRBV6-1 to TRBJ1-1; 7 bases agree with TRBD1. Germline trimming cut 5 bases from V and 2 bases from J; bases unmatched to any gene: 8. This CDR3 contains 15 residues. Germline V gene sequence: CDR1 MNHNS, CDR2 SASEGT. The CDR3 region is CASSPTGTANTEAFF. The CDR3 bases are TGTGCCAGCAGTCCTACCGGGACAGCAAACACTGAAGCTTTCTTT.